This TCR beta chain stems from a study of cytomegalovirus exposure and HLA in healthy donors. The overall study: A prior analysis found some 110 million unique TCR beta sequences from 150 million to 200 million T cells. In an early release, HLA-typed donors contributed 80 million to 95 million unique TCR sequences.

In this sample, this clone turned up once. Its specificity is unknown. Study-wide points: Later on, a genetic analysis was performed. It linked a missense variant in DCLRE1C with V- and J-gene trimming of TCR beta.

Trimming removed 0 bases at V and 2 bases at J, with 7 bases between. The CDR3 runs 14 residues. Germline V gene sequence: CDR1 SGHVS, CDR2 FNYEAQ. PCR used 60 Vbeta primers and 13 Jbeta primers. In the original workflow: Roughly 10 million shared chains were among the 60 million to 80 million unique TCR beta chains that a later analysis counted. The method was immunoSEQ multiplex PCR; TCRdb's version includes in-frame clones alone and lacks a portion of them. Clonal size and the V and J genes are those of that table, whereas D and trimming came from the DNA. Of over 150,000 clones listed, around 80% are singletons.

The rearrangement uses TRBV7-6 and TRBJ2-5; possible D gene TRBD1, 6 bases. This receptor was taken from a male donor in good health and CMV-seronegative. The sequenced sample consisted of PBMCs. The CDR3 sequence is CASSLAGHQETQYF. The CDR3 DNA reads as TGTGCCAGCAGCTTAGCGGGACATCAAGAGACCCAGTACTTC.